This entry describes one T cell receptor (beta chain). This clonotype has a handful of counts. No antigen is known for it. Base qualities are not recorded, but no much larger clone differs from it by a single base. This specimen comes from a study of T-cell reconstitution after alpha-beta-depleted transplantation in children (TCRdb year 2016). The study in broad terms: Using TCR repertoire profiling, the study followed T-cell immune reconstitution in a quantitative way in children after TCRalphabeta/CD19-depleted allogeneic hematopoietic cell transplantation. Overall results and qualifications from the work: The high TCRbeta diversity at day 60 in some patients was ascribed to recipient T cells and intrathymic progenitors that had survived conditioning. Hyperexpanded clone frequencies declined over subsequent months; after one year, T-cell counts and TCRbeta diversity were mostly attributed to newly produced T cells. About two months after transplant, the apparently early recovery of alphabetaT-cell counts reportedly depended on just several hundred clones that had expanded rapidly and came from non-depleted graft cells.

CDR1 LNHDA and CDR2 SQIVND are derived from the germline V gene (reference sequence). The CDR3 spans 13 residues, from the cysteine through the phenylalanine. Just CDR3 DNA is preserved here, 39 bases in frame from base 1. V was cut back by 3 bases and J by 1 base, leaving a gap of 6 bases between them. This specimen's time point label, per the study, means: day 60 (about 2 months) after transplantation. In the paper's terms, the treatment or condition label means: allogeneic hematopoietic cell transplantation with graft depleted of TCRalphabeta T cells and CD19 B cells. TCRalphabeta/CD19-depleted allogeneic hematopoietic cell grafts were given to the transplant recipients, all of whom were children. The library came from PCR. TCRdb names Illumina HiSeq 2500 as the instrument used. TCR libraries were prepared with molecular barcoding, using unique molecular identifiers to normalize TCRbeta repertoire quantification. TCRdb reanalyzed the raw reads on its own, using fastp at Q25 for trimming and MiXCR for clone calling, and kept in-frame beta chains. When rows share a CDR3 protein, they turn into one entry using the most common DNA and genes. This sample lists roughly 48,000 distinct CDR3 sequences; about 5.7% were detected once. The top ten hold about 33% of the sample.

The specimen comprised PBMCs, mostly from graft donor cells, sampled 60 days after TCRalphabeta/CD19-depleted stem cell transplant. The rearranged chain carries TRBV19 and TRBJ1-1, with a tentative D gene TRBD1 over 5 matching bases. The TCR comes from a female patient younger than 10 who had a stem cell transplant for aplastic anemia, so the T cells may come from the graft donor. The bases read TGTGCCAGTAGTATGGGGACGAACACTGAAGCTTTCTTT. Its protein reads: CASSMGTNTEAFF.